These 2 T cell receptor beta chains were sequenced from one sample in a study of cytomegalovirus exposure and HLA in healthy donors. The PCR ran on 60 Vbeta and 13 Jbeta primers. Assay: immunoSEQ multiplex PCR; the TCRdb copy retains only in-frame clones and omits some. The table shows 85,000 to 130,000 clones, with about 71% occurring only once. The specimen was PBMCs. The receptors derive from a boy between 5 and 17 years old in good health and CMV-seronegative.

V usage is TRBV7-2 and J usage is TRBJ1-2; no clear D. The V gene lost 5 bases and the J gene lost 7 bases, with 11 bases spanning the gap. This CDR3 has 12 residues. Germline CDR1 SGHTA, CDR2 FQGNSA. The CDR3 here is CASSPPVGGYTF. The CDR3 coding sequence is TGTGCCAGCAGCCCCCCAGTTGGTGGCTACACCTTC.

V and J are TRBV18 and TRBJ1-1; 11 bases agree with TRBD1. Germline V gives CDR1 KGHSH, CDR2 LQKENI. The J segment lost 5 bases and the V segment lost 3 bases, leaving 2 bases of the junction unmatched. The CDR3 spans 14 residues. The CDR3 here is CASSPGTGGTEAFF. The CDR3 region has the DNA TGTGCCAGCTCACCTGGGACAGGGGGAACTGAAGCTTTCTTT.